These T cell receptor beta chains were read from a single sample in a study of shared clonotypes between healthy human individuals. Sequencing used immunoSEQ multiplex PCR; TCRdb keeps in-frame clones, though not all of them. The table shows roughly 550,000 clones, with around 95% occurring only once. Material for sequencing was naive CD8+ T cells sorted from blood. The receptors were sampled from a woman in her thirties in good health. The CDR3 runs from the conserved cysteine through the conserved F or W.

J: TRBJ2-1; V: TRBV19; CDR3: CASSANLNNEQFF
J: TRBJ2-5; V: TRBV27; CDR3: CASSPGTSGRAAQYF
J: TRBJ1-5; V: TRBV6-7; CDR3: CASSYSNLRWQARMKKNNQPQHF
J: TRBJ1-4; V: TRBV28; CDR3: CASSFGEEGGSNEKLFF
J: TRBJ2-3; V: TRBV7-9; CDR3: CASSFDRAYTDTQYF
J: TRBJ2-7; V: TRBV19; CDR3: CASSPTRDAYEQYF
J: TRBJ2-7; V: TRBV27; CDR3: CASSGGTSGSYEQYF
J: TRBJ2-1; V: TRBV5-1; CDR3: CASSLGVVFGTYNNEQFF
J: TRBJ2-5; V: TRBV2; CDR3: CASGGDRELSNYF
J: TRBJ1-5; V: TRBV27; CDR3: CASSLLGDGNQPQHF
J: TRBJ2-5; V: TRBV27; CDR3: CASSLGTSGSRETQYF
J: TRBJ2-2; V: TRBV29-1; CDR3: CSVGLTGELFF
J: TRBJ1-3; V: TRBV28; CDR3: CASRTPGGSGNTIYF
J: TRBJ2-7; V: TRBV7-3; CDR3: CASSNTGATPYEQYF
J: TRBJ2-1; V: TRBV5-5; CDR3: CASSLAGDSYNEQFF
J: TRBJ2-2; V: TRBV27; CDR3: CASRLSGVSGELFF
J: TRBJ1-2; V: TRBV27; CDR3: CASSFSSGGYGYTF
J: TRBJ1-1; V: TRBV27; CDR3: CASSPLPGQGVGAFF
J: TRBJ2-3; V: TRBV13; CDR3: CASSPDSTDTQYF
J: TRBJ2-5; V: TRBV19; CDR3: CASRGGSGWETQYF
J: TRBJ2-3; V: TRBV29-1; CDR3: CSVDYRERISTDTQYF
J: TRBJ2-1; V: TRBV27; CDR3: CASSSLIYEQFF
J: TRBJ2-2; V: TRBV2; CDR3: CAIPKMRDRNTGELFF
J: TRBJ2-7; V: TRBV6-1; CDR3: CASGGGFKSYEQYF
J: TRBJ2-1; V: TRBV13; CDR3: CASSFGNEQFF
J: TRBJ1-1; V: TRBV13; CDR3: CATSWGRDTEAFF
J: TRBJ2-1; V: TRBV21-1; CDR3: CAILAHEQFF
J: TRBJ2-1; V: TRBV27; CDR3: CASSFSGNSYNEQFF
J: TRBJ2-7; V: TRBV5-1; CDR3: CASSTDPASYEQYF
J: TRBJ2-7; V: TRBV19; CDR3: CASSPRGADEEQYF
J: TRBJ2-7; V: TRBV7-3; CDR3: CASSFGAGNEQYF
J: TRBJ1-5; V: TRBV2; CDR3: CASSEGTGGNQPQHF
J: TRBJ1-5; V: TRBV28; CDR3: CASRSPGQGLSNQPQHF
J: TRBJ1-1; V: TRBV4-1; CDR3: CASTQGARVNTEAFF
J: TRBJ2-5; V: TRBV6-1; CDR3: CASSDQFPETQYF
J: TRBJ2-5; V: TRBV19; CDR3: CASSTRDTSQETQYF
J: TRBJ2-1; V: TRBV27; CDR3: CASSLSSSLYNEQFF
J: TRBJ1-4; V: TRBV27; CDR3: CASTPSGTNEKLFF
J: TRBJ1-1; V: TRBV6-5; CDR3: CASQGASWNTEAFF
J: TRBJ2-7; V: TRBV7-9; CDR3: CASSLASGSYEQYF
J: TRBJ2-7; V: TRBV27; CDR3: CASSPRDRWEQYF
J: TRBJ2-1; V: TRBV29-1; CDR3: CSVENSYNEQFF
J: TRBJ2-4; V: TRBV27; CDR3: CASITRLGAKNIQYF
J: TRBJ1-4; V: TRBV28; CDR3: CASSTDRGTNEKLFF
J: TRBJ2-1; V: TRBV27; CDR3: CASSLRAGVYNEQFF
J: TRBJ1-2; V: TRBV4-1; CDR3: CASSPPKGYHGYTF
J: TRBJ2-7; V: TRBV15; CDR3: CATSTLGTGSNEQYF
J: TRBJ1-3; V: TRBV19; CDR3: CASSIAGNAGNTIYF
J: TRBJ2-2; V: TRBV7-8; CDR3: CASSSWTSLTGELFF
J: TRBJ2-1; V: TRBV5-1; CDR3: CASSLAGPTREQFF
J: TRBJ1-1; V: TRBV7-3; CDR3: CASSSGVSEAFF
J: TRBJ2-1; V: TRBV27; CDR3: CASRPDTDNEQFF
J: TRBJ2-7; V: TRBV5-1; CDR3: CASSIRTGPHEQYF
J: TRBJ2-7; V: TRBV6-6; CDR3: CASSYTRQGGYEQYF